This TCR beta chain was obtained from a study of cytomegalovirus exposure and HLA in healthy donors. Primers for the PCR totalled 60 Vbeta and 13 Jbeta. Original methodology: Approximately 10 million shared chains were among 80 million or so unique TCR beta chains counted in a later analysis. The protocol was immunoSEQ multiplex PCR, while the TCRdb copy is restricted to in-frame clones and leaves out a portion. V, J and clone size reflect that table, while D and trimming were determined from the DNA. The table has approximately 97,000 clones, 79% seen once. The junction had 4 bases not matched to a gene; V was cut back by 4 bases and J by 0 bases. The CDR3 loop spans 14 amino acids. Germline CDR1 is SGHRS and CDR2 is YFSETQ. Regarding donors, all were healthy bone marrow donors.

The TCR comes from a male donor in good health and CMV-seropositive. Sequencing was carried out using PBMCs. The rearrangement links TRBV5-1 to TRBJ2-7, with 7 bases identical to TRBD1. This CDR3 reads CASSPGQNSYEQYF. In nucleotides, the CDR3 is TGCGCCAGCAGCCCGGGACAGAACTCCTACGAGCAGTACTTC.